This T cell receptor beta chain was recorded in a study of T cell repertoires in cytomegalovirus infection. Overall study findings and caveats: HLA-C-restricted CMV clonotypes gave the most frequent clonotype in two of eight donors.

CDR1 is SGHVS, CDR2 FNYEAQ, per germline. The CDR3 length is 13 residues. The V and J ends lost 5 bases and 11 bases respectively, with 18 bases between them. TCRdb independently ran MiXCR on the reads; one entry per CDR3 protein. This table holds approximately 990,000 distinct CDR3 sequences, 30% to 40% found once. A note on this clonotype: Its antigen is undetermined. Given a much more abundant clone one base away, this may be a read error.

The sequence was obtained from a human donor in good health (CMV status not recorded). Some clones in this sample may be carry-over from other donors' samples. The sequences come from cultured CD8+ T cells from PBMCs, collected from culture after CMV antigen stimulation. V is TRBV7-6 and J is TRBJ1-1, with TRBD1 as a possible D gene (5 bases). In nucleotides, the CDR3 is TGTGCCAGCAGCGTTGCGGTGGGGGACGAGGCTTTCTTT. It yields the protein CASSVAVGDEAFF. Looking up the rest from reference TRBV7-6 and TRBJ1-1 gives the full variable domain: GAGVSQSPRYKVTKRGQDVALRCDPISGHVSLYWYRQALGQGPEFLTYFNYEAQQDKSGLPNDRFSAERPEGSISTLTIQRTEQRDSAMYRCASSVAVGDEAFFGQGTRLTVV.